This T cell receptor beta chain was found in a study of blood T cells in healthy people across ages. Using a J-beta primer mix together with a sample-barcoded 5' primer, a second PCR was run for about 7 to 12 cycles. TCRdb independently ran MiXCR on the 5' RACE reads; one entry per CDR3 protein. The table includes 2 million or so distinct CDR3 sequences, 49% detected once. CDR3 length: 15 residues. Germline assignment: CDR1 DFQATT and CDR2 SNEGSKA (reference sequence). The clonotype originates from a woman aged 40 to 55 in good health. The sample consisted of blood. The rearrangement links TRBV20-1 to TRBJ2-5, with unresolved D. Gene TRBJ2-7 matches the end of the DNA better, so the J call may be wrong. DNA of the CDR3: TGCAGTGCTAGACCTCCCTCGAGAGTCGTGGGCGAGCAGTACTTC. Translated, it gives CSARPPSRVVGEQYF.